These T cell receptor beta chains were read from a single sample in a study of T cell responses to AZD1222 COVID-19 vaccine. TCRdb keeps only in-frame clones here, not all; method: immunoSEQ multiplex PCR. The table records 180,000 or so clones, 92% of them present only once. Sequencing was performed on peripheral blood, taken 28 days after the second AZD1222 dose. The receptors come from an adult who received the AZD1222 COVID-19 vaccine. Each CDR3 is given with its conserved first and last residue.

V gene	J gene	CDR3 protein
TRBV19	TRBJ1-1	CASSLTQGNTEAFF
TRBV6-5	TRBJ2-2	CASSYSGFRNTGELFF
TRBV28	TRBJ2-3	CAAARGGGTDTQYF
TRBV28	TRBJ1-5	CASSDQGQGGQPQHF
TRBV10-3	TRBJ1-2	CAISESTGQGSNYGYTF
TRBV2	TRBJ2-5	CASSDNWERAQYF
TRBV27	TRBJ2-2	CASTLLGTGELFF
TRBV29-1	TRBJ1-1	CSVVSELTEAFF
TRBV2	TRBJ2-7	CASSERTGVSYEQYF
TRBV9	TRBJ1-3	CASSVGAGDRGFGNTIYF
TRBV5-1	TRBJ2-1	CASSPQEYEQFF
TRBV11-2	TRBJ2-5	CASSTSWGGSPYQETQYF
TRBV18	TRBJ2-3	CASSPRGGGTDTQYF
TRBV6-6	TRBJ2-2	CASSLNRRAGGAPGELFF
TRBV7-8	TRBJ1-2	CASSLSQGAGYTF
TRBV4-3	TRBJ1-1	CASSQGGGGNTEAFF
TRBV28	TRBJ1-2	CASSPQSGGNYGYTF
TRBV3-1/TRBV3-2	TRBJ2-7	CASSRTLLRGVSYEQYF
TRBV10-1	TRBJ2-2	CASWPGLANTGELFF
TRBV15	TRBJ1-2	CATSRGGMGRYGYTF
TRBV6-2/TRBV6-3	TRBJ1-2	CASSYSNRNYGYTF
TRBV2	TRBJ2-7	CASSARTGVYEQYF
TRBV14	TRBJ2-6	CASSDSGANVLTF
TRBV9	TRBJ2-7	CASSVSLAGYEQYF
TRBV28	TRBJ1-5	CASSPRDPWPQHF
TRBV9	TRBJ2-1	CASSVGTGSSYNEQFF
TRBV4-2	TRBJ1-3	CASSQPPGRDTIYF
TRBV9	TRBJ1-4	CASSAGGTANEKLFF
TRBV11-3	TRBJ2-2	CASSLRTNTGELFF
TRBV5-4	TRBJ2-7	CASSPSVPVGEVREQYF
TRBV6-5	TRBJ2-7	CASKQGWISYEQYF
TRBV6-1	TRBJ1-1	CASSSTLNTEAFF
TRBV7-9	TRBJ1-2	CASSLGEALAYGYTF
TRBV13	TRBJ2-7	CASSLDPGSSEQYF
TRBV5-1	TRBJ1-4	CASSQGTGNEKLFF
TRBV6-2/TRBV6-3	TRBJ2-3	CASSYKREGRTDTQYF
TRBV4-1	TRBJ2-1	CASSNPSGGAHEQFF
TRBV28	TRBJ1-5	CASSPQPSGGQPQHF
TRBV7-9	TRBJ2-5	CASSLVAGKETQYF
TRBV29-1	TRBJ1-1	CSVVAGDTEAFF
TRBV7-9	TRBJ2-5	CASRKAGQGDQYF
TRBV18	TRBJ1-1	CASSPGPSVTEAFF
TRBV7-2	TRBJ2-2	CASRGVLSGRVNTGELFF
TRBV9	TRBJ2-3	CASSPTSGSQSDTQYF
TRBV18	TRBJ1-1	CASSSDRATEAFF
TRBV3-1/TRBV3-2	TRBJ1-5	CASSQDLLLGEGNQPQHF
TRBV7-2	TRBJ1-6	CASSLGGPNSPLHF
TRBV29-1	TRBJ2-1	CSVEVAQGVSEQFF
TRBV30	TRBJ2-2	CAWSVSGELFF
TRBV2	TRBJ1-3	CASSETNTIYF
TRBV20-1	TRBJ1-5	CSASGQDFNQPQHF
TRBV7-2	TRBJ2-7	CASSSTGGEQYF
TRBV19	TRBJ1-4	CASRAGGSEKLFF
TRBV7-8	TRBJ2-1	CASSLYNPNYNEQFF
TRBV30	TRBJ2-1	CAWSAEGGLEQFF